This entry lists 28 T cell receptor beta chains sequenced from one sample in a study of blood T cell repertoires in COVID-19. Clones were sequenced by immunoSEQ multiplex PCR, and TCRdb holds only the in-frame ones, with some missing. The sample has roughly 120,000 clones, 90% seen once. The sample comprised peripheral blood. These receptors were obtained from a woman aged 60-75 years with COVID-19, enrolled during active disease.

J is TRBJ2-2 and V is TRBV10-3; the D is unclear. This CDR3 has 16 residues. Germline V gene data show CDR1 as ENHRY and CDR2 as SYGVKD. V lost 5 bases and J lost 0, with 13 bases in between. Here the CDR3 DNA reads TGTGCCATCAGTTTTGGGTCCAGCGCGAACACCGGGGAGCTGTTTTTT. This codes for CAISFGSSANTGELFF.

The sample holds one count of this clone. The chain uses TRBV14 and TRBJ1-3; D call uncertain. V shed 0 bases and J shed 0 bases, with 9 bases lying between them. CDR1 and CDR2 (germline): SGHDN, FVKESK. The CDR3 is 16 amino acids. CDR3 sequence (DNA): TGTGCCAGCAGCCAAGATTGGGCGAGCTCTGGAAACACCATATATTTT. Its translation: CASSQDWASSGNTIYF.

This rearrangement joins TRBV19 to TRBJ1-4; TRBD1 agrees at 11 bases. CDR3 size: 13 residues. Germline V gene sequence: CDR1 LNHDA, CDR2 SQIVND (reference sequence). The J segment lost 8 bases and the V segment lost 5 bases, leaving 1 base of the junction unmatched. CDR3 residues: CASSGTGGEKLFF. DNA for the CDR3: TGTGCCAGTAGTGGGACAGGGGGAGAAAAACTGTTTTTT.

The V call is TRBV19, the J call TRBJ2-7, with 9 positions matching TRBD1. Germline lookup yields CDR1 LNHDA and CDR2 SQIVND (reference sequence). This CDR3 is built from 15 residues. V lost 8 bases, J lost 4 bases, and 12 bases stayed unmatched. The CDR3 DNA is TGTGCCAGTTCCCGTACCGGGACAGGGTTTTACGAGCAGTACTTC. Translation: CASSRTGTGFYEQYF.

CDR3 in DNA: TGTGCCAGCAGTTTGGGGACTATCCTCACAGATACGCAGTATTTT. It translates to CASSLGTILTDTQYF. The chain is built from TRBV27 and TRBJ2-3, with 7 bases fitting TRBD2. Germline V CDR1 and CDR2: MNHEY, SMNVEV (reference sequence). This CDR3 is built from 15 residues. After removal of 3 bases from V and 2 bases from J, the junction contained 5 bases not matched to a gene.

The chain links TRBV9 to TRBJ1-3; D perhaps matches TRBD1 (6 bases). The V gene's germline CDR1 is SGDLS and CDR2 YYNGEE. The CDR3 is 15 residues long. The ends were cut back, 4 bases at V and 0 bases at J, with 11 bases in the middle. CDR3 DNA sequence: TGTGCCAGCAGCACACTGGACAGCTCTGGAAACACCATATATTTT. It specifies CASSTLDSSGNTIYF.

This chain links TRBV4-3 with TRBJ1-1, with 9 nucleotides matching TRBD1. J gave up 0 bases and V 0 bases, and 8 bases lay outside the gene matches. This CDR3 region has 18 residues. CDR1 is LGHNA, CDR2 YSLEER, per germline. CDR3 nucleotide sequence: TGCGCCAGCAGCCAAGATCCCGCCGGGACAGGGTTGAACACTGAAGCTTTCTTT. It encodes CASSQDPAGTGLNTEAFF.

The gene calls are TRBV15 and TRBJ2-1; D remains unclear. This CDR3 is built from 17 residues. Between the trimmed V and J ends, which lost 0 bases and 4 bases, there was a span of 16 bases. CDR1 is LNHNV, CDR2 YYDKDF, per germline (reference sequence). The CDR3 loop is CATSRDSPHLVYNEQFF. The CDR3 DNA reads TGTGCCACCAGCAGAGATTCCCCACACCTAGTTTACAATGAGCAGTTCTTC. The whole variable domain, filled in from reference TRBV15 and TRBJ2-1, reads DAMVIQNPRYQVTQFGKPVTLSCSQTLNHNVMYWYQQKSSQAPKLLFHYYDKDFNNEADTPDNFQSRRPNTSFCFLDIRSPGLGDTAMYLCATSRDSPHLVYNEQFFGPGTRLTVL.

The rearrangement joins TRBV2 to TRBJ2-5, with 16 bases lining up with TRBD2. The junction had 3 bases not matched to a gene; V was cut back by 3 bases and J by 8 bases. Per the germline V gene, CDR1 is SNHLY and CDR2 is FYNNEI. The CDR3 sequence is 15 residues long. The CDR3 protein is CASSEGLAGGKTQYF. The CDR3 DNA reads TGTGCCAGCAGTGAGGGACTAGCGGGGGGGAAAACCCAGTACTTC.

CDR3 nucleotides: TGCGCCAGCAGCTTGCCGGGGGGCAACACTGAAGCTTTCTTT. Translating it yields CASSLPGGNTEAFF. This chain links TRBV5-1 with TRBJ1-1; a possible D gene is TRBD1 (6 bases). The germline V gene encodes CDR1 SGHRS and CDR2 YFSETQ. V was clipped by 1 base and J by 2 bases, with 9 bases between them. The CDR3 extends over 14 amino acids.

The rearrangement uses TRBV15 and TRBJ2-5; D may be TRBD1 (6 bases). The V gene lost 4 bases and the J gene lost 1 base, with 22 bases spanning the gap. This CDR3 comprises 18 residues. In germline, CDR1 is LNHNV, CDR2 YYDKDF (reference sequence). CDR3: CATSIGGRGAPSQETQYF. In DNA, the CDR3 is TGTGCCACCAGCATAGGTGGCAGGGGCGCTCCGAGCCAAGAGACCCAGTACTTC.

V is TRBV4-1 and J is TRBJ1-6; D is unclear. V was clipped by 0 bases and J by 8 bases, with 5 bases between them. The CDR3 contains 13 residues. The germline V gene encodes CDR1 MGHRA and CDR2 YSYEKL. The CDR3 DNA is TGCGCCAGCAGCCAAGATCTATATTCACCCCTCCACTTT. Residues: CASSQDLYSPLHF.

The rearrangement links TRBV19 to TRBJ2-2, with TRBD2 matching 13 bases. The CDR3 has 17 amino acids. Germline V CDR1 and CDR2: LNHDA, SQIVND (reference sequence). Trimming took 1 base from V and 1 from J; bases not matched to a gene: 0. The CDR3 loop is CASSIGTSGGNTGELFF. The CDR3 DNA is TGTGCCAGTAGTATAGGGACTAGCGGGGGGAACACCGGGGAGCTGTTTTTT.

V gene TRBV11-3 combines with J gene TRBJ2-3; no definite D call. The V and J ends lost 1 base and 4 bases respectively, with 9 bases between them. Germline V gene data show CDR1 as SGHNT and CDR2 as YENEEA. CDR3 length equals 14 residues. The CDR3 coding sequence is TGTGCCAGCAGCTTAGTGTTTTCGTCAGATACGCAGTATTTT. Translated, it gives CASSLVFSSDTQYF.

The chain recombines TRBV10-1 with TRBJ1-5; 8 positions agree with TRBD1. The V gene's germline CDR1 is WNHNN and CDR2 SYGVQD (reference sequence). The CDR3 is 16 amino acids. J gave up 6 bases and V 2 bases, and 9 bases lay outside the gene matches. CDR3 DNA: TGCGCCAGCAGTGAGCGTTGCGACAGGGGTATTCAGCCCCAGCATTTT. Its translation: CASSERCDRGIQPQHF.

The rearrangement joins TRBV5-1 to TRBJ1-1; TRBD1 matches at 9 bases. CDR1 and CDR2 (germline): SGHRS, YFSETQ. The V and J ends lost 6 bases and 4 bases, in that order; junction bases with no gene match: 13. The CDR3 is 16 amino acids. The CDR3 spells CASTGQGLILGTEAFF. The CDR3 nucleotides are TGCGCCAGCACGGGACAGGGATTGATTCTAGGCACTGAAGCTTTCTTT.

J is TRBJ2-2 and V is TRBV9; 7 bases fit TRBD1. There are 15 residues in the CDR3. V was clipped by 3 bases and J by 4 bases; unmatched bases: 6. Germline V gene data show CDR1 as SGDLS and CDR2 as YYNGEE. CDR3 region: CASSEGDSFTGELFF. CDR3 coding DNA: TGTGCCAGCAGCGAGGGGGACAGTTTCACCGGGGAGCTGTTTTTT.

There are many counts of this clone. The genes are TRBV7-3 and TRBJ2-2, with D possibly matching TRBD1 (6 bases). The CDR3 extends over 17 amino acids. Trimming stripped 5 bases from V and 8 bases from J, with 24 bases between. Germline assignment: CDR1 SGHTA and CDR2 FQGTGA. The CDR3 loop reads CASSPTGHGARAGELFF. The CDR3 DNA reads as TGTGCCAGCAGCCCGACGGGACACGGGGCAAGGGCTGGGGAGCTGTTTTTT. The variable domain in full, with the rest retrieved from reference TRBV7-3 and TRBJ2-2, is GAGVSQTPSNKVTEKGKYVELRCDPISGHTALYWYRQSLGQGPEFLIYFQGTGAADDSGLPNDRFFAVRPEGSVSTLKIQRTERGDSAVYLCASSPTGHGARAGELFFGEGSRLTVL.

The chain joins TRBV7-3 to TRBJ2-5; TRBD1 is a possible D gene (5 bases). CDR3 length equals 15 residues. Per the germline V gene, CDR1 is SGHTA and CDR2 is FQGTGA. V was cut by 4 bases and J by 4 bases, with 16 bases left in between. CDR3: CASSSQGGHRETQYF. CDR3 DNA sequence: TGTGCCAGCAGCTCGCAGGGTGGGCACAGAGAGACCCAGTACTTC.

The rearrangement uses TRBV19 and TRBJ2-1; 13 bases map to TRBD2. V was clipped by 1 base and J by 7 bases; unmatched bases: 4. In germline, CDR1 is LNHDA, CDR2 SQIVND (reference sequence). This CDR3 region has 16 residues. The CDR3 coding sequence is TGTGCCAGTAGTATAGCACTAGCGGGGGGGCGAAATGAGCAGTTCTTC. As protein: CASSIALAGGRNEQFF.

The chain uses TRBV18 and TRBJ1-5; weak D call: TRBD1 (5 bases). CDR3 length equals 15 residues. Per germline, CDR1 KGHSH and CDR2 LQKENI. Trimming removed 5 bases from V and 0 bases from J, with 11 bases in between. DNA of the CDR3: TGTGCCAGCTCAGAACGACAGTATAGCAATCAGCCCCAGCATTTT. Translating gives CASSERQYSNQPQHF. The full variable domain, rest sourced from reference TRBV18 and TRBJ1-5, is NAGVMQNPRHLVRRRGQEARLRCSPMKGHSHVYWYRQLPEEGLKFMVYLQKENIIDESGMPKERFSAEFPKEGPSILRIQQVVRGDSAAYFCASSERQYSNQPQHFGDGTRLSIL.

The chain employs TRBV5-4 and TRBJ2-1, with no clear D. The CDR3 is made up of 12 amino acids. Germline values: CDR1 SGHNT, CDR2 YYREEE (reference sequence). The V end was cut by 4 bases, the J end by 10 bases, with 12 bases between. The CDR3 DNA is TGTGCCAGCAGCCGCCGAGAGACAGAGCAGTTCTTC. It translates to CASSRRETEQFF.

This chain joins TRBV7-9 and TRBJ1-4; D not certain. The V end lost 5 bases, the J end lost 8 bases, and 9 bases lay between the germline ends. Germline V gene sequence: CDR1 SEHNR, CDR2 FQNEAQ (reference sequence). CDR3 size: 12 residues. The CDR3 here is CASSRPREKLFF. In nucleotides, the CDR3 is TGTGCCAGCAGCCGTCCGCGGGAAAAACTGTTTTTT.

V is TRBV12-3 or TRBV12-4 and J is TRBJ1-1; the match to TRBD1 covers 7 bases. This CDR3 has 11 residues. V gave up 6 bases and J gave up 10 bases; unmatched junction bases: 5. CDR3: CASRLGQSAFF. DNA for the CDR3: TGTGCCAGCAGACTGGGACAGTCAGCTTTCTTT.

This chain links TRBV4-3 with TRBJ1-2; 7 positions agree with TRBD1. Germline CDR1 reads LGHNA; CDR2 reads YSLEER. The junction had 8 bases not matched to a gene; V was cut back by 0 bases and J by 1 base. CDR3 length equals 17 residues. The DNA for the CDR3 is TGCGCCAGCAGCCAAGAGATCACTCACAGGGGTAACTATGGCTACACCTTC. This gives the protein CASSQEITHRGNYGYTF.

This clone was counted only a few times. The genes are TRBV18 and TRBJ2-1, with a tentative D call TRBD2 (7 bases). V lost 3 bases and J 10 bases, leaving 28 bases between the germline ends. The germline CDR1 and CDR2 sequences are KGHSH and LQKENI. The CDR3 has 18 amino acids. Written as DNA, the CDR3 is TGTGCCAGCTCACCCGGCGCTAAGGCGGGGGCTGAGTTATTCGAGCAGTTCTTC. Protein: CASSPGAKAGAELFEQFF.

The rearrangement uses TRBV27 and TRBJ2-1; 9 bases map to TRBD2. Trimming took 2 bases from V and 7 from J; bases not matched to a gene: 6. The CDR3 covers 15 residues. Germline V gene data show CDR1 as MNHEY and CDR2 as SMNVEV (reference sequence). This CDR3 is CASSLPLAGTNEQFF. The CDR3, as DNA: TGTGCCAGCAGTTTACCCCTAGCGGGAACTAATGAGCAGTTCTTC.

The CDR3: CASSLKIGGDMNTEAFF. DNA for the CDR3: TGTGCCAGCAGCTTGAAGATCGGGGGGGACATGAACACTGAAGCTTTCTTT. V gene TRBV5-6 combines with J gene TRBJ1-1, with D perhaps TRBD1 (6 bases). V was clipped by 1 base and J by 0 bases, with 16 bases between them. There are 17 residues in the CDR3. CDR1 and CDR2 (germline): SGHDT, YYEEEE. Full variable domain (remainder filled in from reference TRBV5-6 and TRBJ1-1): DAGVTQSPTHLIKTRGQQVTLRCSPKSGHDTVSWYQQALGQGPQFIFQYYEEEERQRGNFPDRFSGHQFPNYSSELNVNALLLGDSALYLCASSLKIGGDMNTEAFFGQGTRLTVV.